A selection of T cell receptor beta chains follows, all from one sample in a study of cytomegalovirus exposure and HLA in healthy donors. Clones were sequenced by immunoSEQ multiplex PCR, and TCRdb holds only the in-frame ones, with some missing. The sample yields about 250,000 clones, 75% to 90% seen once. Sequences were obtained from PBMCs. The receptor set was obtained from a girl under 10 years old in good health and CMV-seronegative. The CDR3 runs from the conserved cysteine through the conserved F or W. D genes are given only for firm matches. Clone size appears in some rows only: once, few, many, or a class for an expanded clone.

j_gene | d_gene | v_gene | abundance | CDR3aa | CDR3nt
TRBJ2-3 | . | TRBV7-9 | . | CASSFGAAETVGTDTQYF | TGTGCCAGCAGCTTCGGCGCGGCGGAAACGGTGGGCACAGATACGCAGTATTTT
TRBJ2-2 | . | TRBV6-5 | . | CASSYSSGSGELFF | TGTGCCAGCAGTTACTCGAGCGGAAGCGGGGAGCTGTTTTTT
TRBJ2-2 | TRBD2 | TRBV6-5 | once | CASSYSGRYTGELFF | TGTGCCAGCAGTTATTCCGGGAGGTACACCGGGGAGCTGTTTTTT
TRBJ1-5 | . | TRBV28 | . | CASWTGSQPQHF | TGTGCCAGCTGGACGGGGAGTCAGCCCCAGCATTTT
TRBJ1-1 | . | TRBV28 | . | CASSITGLSTEAFF | TGTGCCAGCAGCATAACAGGGTTAAGTACTGAAGCTTTCTTT
TRBJ1-5 | . | TRBV28 | . | CASSFLGGQPQHF | TGTGCCAGCAGTTTTTTAGGGGGTCAGCCCCAGCATTTT
TRBJ2-7 | . | TRBV6-5 | . | CASRPRTDGNEQYF | TGTGCCAGCAGGCCCCGGACAGATGGAAACGAGCAGTACTTC
TRBJ2-3 | TRBD2 | TRBV5-1 | . | CASSLDGRSTDTQYF | TGCGCCAGCAGCTTGGACGGGAGGAGCACAGATACGCAGTATTTT
TRBJ2-5 | TRBD2 | TRBV28 | . | CASSISGGEETQYF | TGTGCCAGCAGTATTAGCGGGGGGGAAGAGACCCAGTACTTC
TRBJ2-2 | TRBD2 | TRBV5-6 | . | CASSLPRGAKVGELFF | TGTGCCAGCAGCTTACCGCGGGGGGCCAAGGTTGGGGAGCTGTTTTTT
TRBJ1-4 | TRBD1 | TRBV15 | . | CATSRDRDRGSVANEKLFF | TGTGCCACCAGCAGGGACCGGGACAGGGGATCAGTAGCTAATGAAAAACTGTTTTTT
TRBJ2-7 | . | TRBV15 | . | CATSRDRTNNYYEQYF | TGTGCCACCAGCAGAGATAGGACTAATAACTACTACGAGCAGTACTTC
TRBJ1-1 | . | TRBV29-1 | . | CSVGFSEKIMNTEAFF | TGCAGCGTTGGGTTTAGCGAAAAGATTATGAACACTGAAGCTTTCTTT
TRBJ1-6 | TRBD1 | TRBV19 | . | CASTQPGQYNSPLHF | TGTGCCAGCACTCAACCGGGACAGTATAATTCGCCCCTCCACTTT
TRBJ2-2 | TRBD2 | TRBV5-3 | . | CARSSRTSGGVVVYTGELFF | TGTGCCAGAAGCTCGCGGACTAGCGGGGGGGTGGTAGTTTACACCGGGGAGCTGTTTTTT
TRBJ2-7 | TRBD2 | TRBV7-8 | . | CASSLREAYEQYF | TGTGCCAGCAGCTTGCGGGAGGCCTACGAGCAGTACTTC
TRBJ2-3 | TRBD2 | TRBV4-1 | . | CASSGAGGPFPTDTQYF | TGCGCCAGCAGTGGGGCGGGGGGGCCGTTCCCCACAGATACGCAGTATTTT
TRBJ2-5 | . | TRBV5-1 | . | CASSLVGEETQYF | TGCGCCAGCAGCTTGGTCGGGGAAGAGACCCAGTACTTC
TRBJ2-3 | . | TRBV28 | . | CASSLRKSGTDTQYF | TGTGCCAGCAGTTTACGAAAATCAGGGACAGATACGCAGTATTTT
TRBJ2-5 | TRBD1 | TRBV11-2 | . | CASSRRQGKETQYF | TGTGCCAGCAGCAGAAGACAGGGAAAAGAGACCCAGTACTTC
TRBJ2-7 | . | TRBV21-1 | . | CASSDRHSYEQYF | TGTGCCAGCAGCGACAGGCACTCCTACGAGCAGTACTTC
TRBJ2-7 | . | TRBV7-3 | . | CASSLQSQGNGEQYF | TGTGCCAGCAGCTTACAGAGTCAGGGTAACGGCGAGCAGTACTTC
TRBJ2-7 | . | TRBV27 | . | CASSFRGSSYEQYF | TGTGCCAGCAGTTTCCGGGGTAGCTCCTACGAGCAGTACTTC
TRBJ2-1 | TRBD2 | TRBV9 | . | CASSVAGSGRKGEQFF | TGTGCCAGCAGCGTAGCAGGGAGCGGGAGGAAAGGTGAGCAGTTCTTC
TRBJ1-6 | . | TRBV2 | . | CASLRTRDSPLHF | TGTGCCAGCCTGAGAACTCGGGATTCACCCCTCCACTTT
TRBJ2-2 | . | TRBV7-8 | . | CASSLTGGGTGELFF | TGTGCCAGCAGCTTGACCGGGGGAGGCACCGGGGAGCTGTTTTTT
TRBJ1-5 | . | TRBV7-9 | few | CASSLGGDQPQHF | TGTGCCAGCAGCTTAGGCGGGGATCAGCCCCAGCATTTT
TRBJ2-5 | . | TRBV6-5 | . | CASSYYDYLAQETQYF | TGTGCCAGCAGTTACTATGACTACCTGGCTCAAGAGACCCAGTACTTC
TRBJ2-7 | TRBD1 | TRBV29-1 | once | CSVEGRATGGGGAAYEQYF | TGCAGCGTTGAAGGGAGGGCGACAGGGGGGGGAGGGGCAGCCTACGAGCAGTACTTC
TRBJ1-3 | . | TRBV9 | . | CASSAGQIMSQGTIYF | TGTGCCAGCAGCGCCGGACAGATTATGAGTCAGGGCACCATATATTTT
TRBJ2-7 | TRBD2 | TRBV27 | . | CASSMGLVSYEQYF | TGTGCCAGCAGTATGGGACTAGTCTCCTACGAGCAGTACTTC
TRBJ2-1 | . | TRBV5-6 | few | CASSLRGSSSYNEQFF | TGTGCCAGCAGCCTGAGGGGGTCAAGCTCCTACAATGAGCAGTTCTTC
TRBJ2-7 | TRBD2 | TRBV30 | . | CAWRMGLAGVGEQYF | TGTGCCTGGAGAATGGGACTAGCGGGGGTAGGCGAGCAGTACTTC
TRBJ2-7 | . | TRBV28 | . | CASSPPLLVSPISYEQYF | TGTGCCAGCAGTCCCCCATTACTAGTTTCCCCCATCTCCTACGAGCAGTACTTC
TRBJ2-7 | TRBD1 | TRBV5-4 | . | CASSSLGQGNYEQYF | TGTGCCAGCAGCAGCTTGGGACAGGGGAACTACGAGCAGTACTTC